The present entry profiles one TCR beta chain with its context. This specimen comes from a study of PD-1 and CTLA-4 blockade in melanoma. The CDR3 sequence is 14 residues long. V was trimmed by 6 bases and J by 4 bases, leaving 13 bases between them. CDR1 SNHLY and CDR2 FYNNEI come from the germline V gene. Sequencing used immunoSEQ multiplex PCR; TCRdb keeps in-frame clones, though not all of them. This repertoire shows about 16,000 clones, approximately 70% found once; its top ten account for 14%. This TCR came from a human donor with melanoma. The starting material was CD8+ T cells from peripheral blood, obtained from a patient given anti-PD-1 treatment. The chain employs TRBV2 and TRBJ1-3; the D gene is possibly TRBD1 (5 bases). DNA of the CDR3: TGTGCCAGCAGGCGGGGCGCCTCAGGAAACACCATATATTTT. It is translated as CASRRGASGNTIYF.